This T cell receptor beta chain came from a study of control samples from healthy donors and cancer patients. The germline V and J ends were trimmed by 1 base and 2 bases, with 8 bases remaining between them. Germline assignment: CDR1 MNHNS and CDR2 SASEGT. The CDR3 has 14 amino acids. As regards this clone: The same CDR3 can be traced to other DNA sequences in this sample.

This table comes from immunoSEQ multiplex PCR, and its TCRdb copy is limited to in-frame clones, with some not included. The data contain 95,000 to 120,000 clones, roughly four fifths of them singletons. J is TRBJ1-2 and V is TRBV6-1; D may be TRBD1 (5 bases). The source of this sequence is a man younger than 35 in good health. Input material: blood. CDR3 nucleotides: TGTGCCAGCAGTGAAGGGAGGGGAAACTATGGCTACACCTTC. It codes for CASSEGRGNYGYTF.